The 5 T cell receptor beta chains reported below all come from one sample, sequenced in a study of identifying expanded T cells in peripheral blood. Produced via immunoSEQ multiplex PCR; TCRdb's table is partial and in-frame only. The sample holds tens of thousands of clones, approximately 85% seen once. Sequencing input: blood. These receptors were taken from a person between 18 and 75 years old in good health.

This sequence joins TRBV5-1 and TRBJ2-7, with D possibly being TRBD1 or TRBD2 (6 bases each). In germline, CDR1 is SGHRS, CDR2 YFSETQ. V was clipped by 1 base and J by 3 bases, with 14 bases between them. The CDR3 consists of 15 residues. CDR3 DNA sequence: TGCGCCAGCAGCTTGATTCGGGGGCCCGACTACGAGCAGTACTTC. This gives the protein CASSLIRGPDYEQYF.

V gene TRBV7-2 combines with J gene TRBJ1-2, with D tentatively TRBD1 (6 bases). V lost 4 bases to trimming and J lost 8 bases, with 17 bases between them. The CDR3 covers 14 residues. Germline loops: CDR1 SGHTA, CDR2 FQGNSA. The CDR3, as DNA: TGTGCCAGCAGCTCCGAGCGGGGGGCCCGAGGCTACACCTTC. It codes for CASSSERGARGYTF.

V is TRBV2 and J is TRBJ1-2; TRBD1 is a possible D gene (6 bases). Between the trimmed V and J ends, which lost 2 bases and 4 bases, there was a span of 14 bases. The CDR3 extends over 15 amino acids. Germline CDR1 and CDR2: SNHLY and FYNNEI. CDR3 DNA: TGTGCCAGCAGTGAATTTGGGGGCGGCGGCTATGGCTACACCTTC. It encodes CASSEFGGGGYGYTF.

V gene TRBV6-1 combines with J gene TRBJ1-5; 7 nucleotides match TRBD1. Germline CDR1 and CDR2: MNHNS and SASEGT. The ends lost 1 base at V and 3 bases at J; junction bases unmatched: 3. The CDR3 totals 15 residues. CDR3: CASSEDRGDNQPQHF. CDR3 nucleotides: TGTGCCAGCAGTGAAGACAGGGGAGACAATCAGCCCCAGCATTTT.

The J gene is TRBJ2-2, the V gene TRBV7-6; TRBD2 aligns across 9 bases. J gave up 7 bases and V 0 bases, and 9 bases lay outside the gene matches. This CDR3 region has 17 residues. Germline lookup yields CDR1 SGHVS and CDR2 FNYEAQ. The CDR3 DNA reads TGTGCCAGCAGCTTAGCGAAGGCTAGCGGGGCTGTCGGGGAGCTGTTTTTT. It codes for CASSLAKASGAVGELFF.